One T cell receptor beta chain is described in this entry. The method was immunoSEQ multiplex PCR; TCRdb's version includes in-frame clones alone and lacks a portion of them. This sample has 100,000 or so clones, with 93% found just once. The data were obtained in a study of T cell changes during pregnancy in multiple sclerosis. Germline V gene lookup returns CDR1 MNHEY and CDR2 SVGAGI. V dropped 5 bases and J dropped 4 bases, with 15 bases sitting between them. This CDR3 contains 15 residues. The gene calls are TRBV6-5 and TRBJ1-3; D is perhaps TRBD1 (5 bases). The sequence came from a female donor with multiple sclerosis, enrolled in a pregnancy study. Sequencing used peripheral blood, obtained after pregnancy. CDR3 in amino acids: CASSLDGGRGNTIYF. In DNA, the CDR3 is TGTGCCAGCAGTCTCGACGGGGGTAGGGGAAACACCATATATTTT.